One and the same sample provided the 12 T cell receptor beta chains below, sequenced in a study of cytomegalovirus exposure and HLA in healthy donors (dated by TCRdb to the late 2010s). The library came from the immunoSEQ multiplex PCR assay. TCRdb holds this immuneACCESS table with in-frame rearrangements only. Some clones are missing; in checked studies, unresolved V genes explain under half, and the rest has no known cause. The sample profile shows more than 95,000 clones; nearly 90% of them were found once. The biggest ten clones account for about 1.1% of the sample. The sample comprised PBMCs. These receptors came from a woman aged 18-29 years in good health and CMV-seronegative.

This sequence joins TRBV27 and TRBJ2-1; 10 nucleotides align to TRBD2. Unmatched junction bases numbered 5, after V lost 5 bases and J lost 4 bases. Germline CDR1 and CDR2: MNHEY and SMNVEV (reference sequence). The CDR3 covers 15 residues. The CDR3 nucleotides are TGTGCCAGCAGTCCAGGGACTAGCGTGTACAATGAGCAGTTCTTC. Translated: CASSPGTSVYNEQFF.

This chain links TRBV18 with TRBJ2-7; D is possibly TRBD1 (5 bases). Germline values: CDR1 KGHSH, CDR2 LQKENI. The V end lost 2 bases, the J end lost 7 bases, and 15 bases lay between the germline ends. The CDR3 is 14 amino acids. The CDR3 DNA reads TGTGCCAGCTCACCAGGGCAGGGAAAAGGGGAGCAGTACTTC. Its translation: CASSPGQGKGEQYF.

The J gene is TRBJ2-7, the V gene TRBV25-1, with D unresolved. V was trimmed by 4 bases and J by 4 bases, leaving 5 bases between them. This CDR3 region has 11 residues. CDR1 and CDR2 from the germline V gene are MGHDK and SYGVNS. The CDR3 DNA sequence: TGTGCCAGCAGTGCTCTTTACGAGCAGTACTTC. Its translation is CASSALYEQYF.

This clone rates as medium-sized. The chain employs TRBV6-1 and TRBJ1-5; D not certain. Germline V gene data show CDR1 as MNHNS and CDR2 as SASEGT. The CDR3 sequence is 13 residues long. The germline V and J ends were trimmed by 8 bases and 1 base, with 9 bases remaining between them. CDR3 residues: CASGGNSNQPQHF. CDR3 sequence (DNA): TGTGCCAGCGGAGGGAACAGCAATCAGCCCCAGCATTTT.

The V call is TRBV28, the J call TRBJ1-3; 8 bases are shared with TRBD1. J was trimmed by 0 bases and V by 6 bases; bases with no gene match: 7. Germline V gives CDR1 MDHEN, CDR2 SYDVKM. This CDR3 comprises 16 residues. The CDR3 sequence: CASSPDRGSSGNTIYF. For the CDR3, the DNA is TGTGCCAGCAGCCCCGACAGGGGAAGCTCTGGAAACACCATATATTTT.

The chain employs TRBV11-2 and TRBJ1-5, with D maybe TRBD1 (5 bases). The germline V gene has CDR1 SGHAT and CDR2 FQNNGV. The V and J ends lost 3 bases and 3 bases respectively, with 12 bases between them. The length of the CDR3 is 15 residues. In DNA form, the CDR3 reads TGTGCCAGCAGCTTGGACAAAGGATCCAATCAGCCCCAGCATTTT. It encodes CASSLDKGSNQPQHF.

This clone came up a few times. V usage is TRBV6-5 and J usage is TRBJ2-7; TRBD2 matches at 7 bases. The CDR3 has 15 amino acids. V lost 0 bases and J lost 3; bases outside the gene matches: 5. Germline values: CDR1 MNHEY, CDR2 SVGAGI. In nucleotides, the CDR3 is TGTGCCAGCAGTTACTCTCTAGCGGAGTACTACGAGCAGTACTTC. Amino acids: CASSYSLAEYYEQYF.

The chain combines TRBV6-5 with TRBJ2-3, with D tentatively TRBD2 (6 bases). Per germline, CDR1 MNHEY and CDR2 SVGAGI. This CDR3 spans 15 amino acids. The germline V and J ends were trimmed by 2 bases and 2 bases, with 11 bases remaining between them. The CDR3 region has the DNA TGTGCCAGCAGTTACAAGTCGGGGGACACAGATACGCAGTATTTT. Its translation: CASSYKSGDTDTQYF.

The V and J genes are TRBV9 and TRBJ2-7; tentative D call: TRBD1 (7 bases). Germline V gene data show CDR1 as SGDLS and CDR2 as YYNGEE. This CDR3 has 15 residues. Trimming left V 2 bases short and J 9 bases short, with 21 bases between. The DNA of the CDR3 is TGTGCCAGCAGCGTCGACAGGGACTCCCCCCGGCGGCAGTACGTC. This codes for CASSVDRDSPRRQYV.

The chain recombines TRBV18 with TRBJ2-5; D might be TRBD2 (6 bases). Germline CDR1 and CDR2: KGHSH and LQKENI. Trimming pared 3 bases from V and 5 bases from J, leaving 10 bases between. This CDR3 comprises 13 residues. The CDR3 DNA sequence: TGTGCCAGCTCACCGTCGCTAGCGGAGACCCAGTACTTC. Translating gives CASSPSLAETQYF.

The chain combines TRBV28 with TRBJ1-2, with D uncertain. V dropped 10 bases and J dropped 4 bases, with 16 bases sitting between them. The CDR3 sequence is 13 residues long. From germline, CDR1 is MDHEN and CDR2 SYDVKM. The CDR3 bases are TGTGCCATCCTCGGGGTCGGGAGCTATGGCTACACCTTC. Translation gives CAILGVGSYGYTF.

The V and J genes are TRBV5-1 and TRBJ1-2, with D possibly TRBD1 on 6 matching bases. The CDR3 covers 14 residues. Germline V gene lookup returns CDR1 SGHRS and CDR2 YFSETQ. V lost 3 bases and J 3 bases, leaving 12 bases between the germline ends. The CDR3 region has the DNA TGCGCCAGCAGCTATCAGGGGCTCGACTATGGCTACACCTTC. It codes for CASSYQGLDYGYTF.